Following are 28 T cell receptor beta chains from one sample sequenced in a study of siplizumab effects on memory and regulatory T cells (dated by TCRdb to about 2019). The library was produced with the immunoSEQ multiplex PCR assay. In TCRdb, the immuneACCESS table is reduced to in-frame sequences with V and J assigned. These tables do not hold every clone; where another copy was compared, an unresolved V gene accounts for under half, and the others remain unexplained. This sample comprises about 69,000 clones, about 87% of them detected only once. The biggest ten clones account for roughly 1.7% of the sample. Sequencing used Tregs sorted from blood. Receptors originate from a human donor in good health.

This clone occurred once. The CDR3 nucleotides read TGTGCCAGCAGCTTGGGAACTAGCGGGATTACCGGCGAGCAGTACTTC. Translation gives CASSLGTSGITGEQYF. The chain employs TRBV5-4 and TRBJ2-7; 10 nucleotides agree with TRBD2. V dropped 0 bases and J dropped 6; count of bases not matched to a gene: 9. Per germline, CDR1 SGHNT and CDR2 YYREEE (reference sequence). The CDR3 is 16 amino acids.

This rearrangement joins TRBV7-9 to TRBJ2-7, with D unresolved. V lost 3 bases and J 0 bases, leaving 9 bases between the germline ends. Germline V CDR1 and CDR2: SEHNR, FQNEAQ (reference sequence). There are 14 residues in the CDR3. CDR3 amino acids: CASSFSRNSYEQYF. The DNA of the CDR3 is TGTGCCAGCAGCTTTTCCAGGAACTCCTACGAGCAGTACTTC.

V is TRBV7-6 and J is TRBJ2-1, with TRBD2 matching over 8 bases. Germline trimming cut 0 bases from V and 0 bases from J; bases unmatched to any gene: 1. CDR1 SGHVS and CDR2 FNYEAQ come from the germline V gene. The CDR3 covers 16 residues. The CDR3 DNA sequence: TGTGCCAGCAGCTTAGCAGCGGGAGACTCCTACAATGAGCAGTTCTTC. It yields the protein CASSLAAGDSYNEQFF.

The J gene is TRBJ2-5, the V gene TRBV6-5; tentatively, D is TRBD1 (6 bases). V lost 7 bases to trimming and J lost 3 bases, with 15 bases between them. The germline gives CDR1 MNHEY, CDR2 SVGAGI. The CDR3 loop spans 14 amino acids. The CDR3 DNA sequence: TGTGCCAGCAAGGATTGGGCAGGGGAAGAGACCCAGTACTTC. Its protein product is CASKDWAGEETQYF.

This chain links TRBV6-5 with TRBJ1-4; D perhaps matches TRBD1 (6 bases). Per germline, CDR1 MNHEY and CDR2 SVGAGI. Trimming cost V 0 bases and J 7 bases, with 12 bases left between them. The CDR3 runs 15 residues. The CDR3 region is CASSYSAGEGEKLFF. Written as DNA, the CDR3 is TGTGCCAGCAGTTACTCGGCAGGGGAGGGTGAAAAACTGTTTTTT.

The chain carries TRBV4-1 and TRBJ2-6; 10 positions agree with TRBD1. Germline CDR1 reads MGHRA; CDR2 reads YSYEKL. CDR3 length: 17 amino acids. Losses at the gene ends were 2 bases for V and 2 bases for J; bases not matched to a gene: 3. The CDR3 loop is CASSQPTGGTGANVLTF. CDR3 in DNA: TGCGCCAGCAGCCAACCGACAGGGGGCACTGGGGCCAACGTCCTGACTTTC.

As to this clone: This specimen includes other DNA sequences encoding the same CDR3. The chain uses TRBV18 and TRBJ2-5; D unclear. V lost 3 bases and J lost 5, with 4 bases in between. The length of the CDR3 is 11 residues. Germline V gene sequence: CDR1 KGHSH, CDR2 LQKENI. The CDR3 spells CASSPRETQYF. The CDR3 bases are TGTGCCAGCTCACCTCGGGAGACCCAGTACTTC.

The chain employs TRBV18 and TRBJ2-7; the match to TRBD1 covers 9 bases. The CDR3 length is 16 residues. V was clipped by 4 bases and J by 0 bases; unmatched bases: 7. CDR1 KGHSH and CDR2 LQKENI come from the germline V gene. The CDR3 protein is CASSQSGQGRSYEQYF. The DNA for the CDR3 is TGTGCCAGCTCACAAAGTGGACAGGGGCGCTCCTACGAGCAGTACTTC.

The chain couples TRBV15 to TRBJ2-7; D may be TRBD1 (5 bases). CDR1 and CDR2 (germline): LNHNV, YYDKDF (reference sequence). The CDR3 extends over 16 amino acids. V was clipped by 0 bases and J by 4 bases, with 16 bases between them. CDR3 nucleotide sequence: TGTGCCACCAGCAGAGACCCCACATTTGGGGCGTACGAGCAGTACTTC. Protein product: CATSRDPTFGAYEQYF.

This clone was observed a few times. The rearrangement links TRBV5-6 to TRBJ1-2; no reliable D call. The V end lost 2 bases, the J end lost 3 bases, and 14 bases lay between the germline ends. The CDR3 sequence is 15 residues long. Germline-derived CDR1 and CDR2 are SGHDT and YYEEEE. The CDR3 loop reads CASSFRFSSHYGYTF. In DNA form, the CDR3 reads TGTGCCAGCAGCTTTAGATTTTCCAGCCACTATGGCTACACCTTC.

This chain links TRBV5-1 with TRBJ2-3, with D perhaps TRBD2 (5 bases). CDR1 SGHRS and CDR2 YFSETQ come from the germline V gene. Trimming left V 3 bases short and J 6 bases short, with 8 bases between. The CDR3 is 12 amino acids. DNA of the CDR3: TGCGCCAGCAGCTCGGGAACGGATACGCAGTATTTT. Protein: CASSSGTDTQYF.

This clone was seen once. J is TRBJ2-3 and V is TRBV5-1, with 7 positions matching TRBD2. Trimming cost V 0 bases and J 0 bases; bases outside gene matches: 7. The germline gives CDR1 SGHRS, CDR2 YFSETQ. The CDR3 extends over 17 amino acids. CDR3 residues: CASSLAGLAGSTDTQYF. The CDR3 DNA sequence: TGCGCCAGCAGCTTGGCCGGGTTAGCGGGCAGCACAGATACGCAGTATTTT.

This rearrangement joins TRBV4-1 to TRBJ2-1, with D possibly matching TRBD1 (6 bases). The CDR3 length is 14 residues. Germline CDR1 MGHRA, CDR2 YSYEKL. Trimming cost V 3 bases and J 7 bases, with 13 bases left between them. The DNA of the CDR3 is TGCGCCAGCAGCCAGGATTACAGGGTTAATGAGCAGTTCTTC. Translated, it gives CASSQDYRVNEQFF.

The chain employs TRBV5-1 and TRBJ2-1; 7 bases match TRBD1. CDR1 and CDR2 from the germline V gene are SGHRS and YFSETQ. The CDR3 has 14 amino acids. Germline trimming cut 4 bases from V and 6 bases from J; bases unmatched to any gene: 7. The CDR3 loop reads CASSTGTEINEQFF. The CDR3, as DNA: TGCGCCAGCAGCACCGGGACAGAAATCAATGAGCAGTTCTTC. The full variable domain, its missing parts supplied by reference TRBV5-1 and TRBJ2-1, is KAGVTQTPRYLIKTRGQQVTLSCSPISGHRSVSWYQQTPGQGLQFLFEYFSETQRNKGNFPGRFSGRQFSNSRSEMNVSTLELGDSALYLCASSTGTEINEQFFGPGTRLTVL.

The gene calls are TRBV1 and TRBJ1-6. TRBV1 is recorded as a pseudogene. CDR3 length equals 17 residues. CDR3 protein: CTSSHLARARENSPLHF. The CDR3 bases are TGCACCAGCAGCCACCTCGCGAGGGCCAGAGAAAATTCACCCCTCCACTTT.

The rearrangement uses TRBV2 and TRBJ2-7; possible D gene TRBD2, 6 bases. CDR1 is SNHLY, CDR2 FYNNEI, per germline. Trimming removed 8 bases from V and 5 bases from J, with 16 bases in between. The CDR3 runs to 13 residues. DNA of the CDR3: TGTGCCAGCCGGAAACGCGGGAATCACGAGCAGTACTTC. Its protein product is CASRKRGNHEQYF. Supplemented by reference TRBV2 and TRBJ2-7, the full variable domain reads EPEVTQTPSHQVTQMGQEVILRCVPISNHLYFYWYRQILGQKVEFLVSFYNNEISEKSEIFDDQFSVERPDGSNFTLKIRSTKLEDSAMYFCASRKRGNHEQYFGPGTRLTVT.

The chain links TRBV9 to TRBJ2-1; D may correspond to TRBD1 or TRBD2 (5 bases each). This CDR3 contains 17 residues. The V and J ends lost 4 bases and 9 bases respectively, with 26 bases between them. The germline V gene has CDR1 SGDLS and CDR2 YYNGEE. The CDR3 sequence is CASSSIVGAGTFVEQFF. The CDR3 bases are TGTGCCAGCAGCTCGATAGTTGGGGCAGGGACCTTCGTTGAGCAGTTCTTC.

V and J are TRBV7-8 and TRBJ2-7; 9 bases line up with TRBD1. Unmatched junction bases numbered 8, after V lost 4 bases and J lost 4 bases. Germline V gives CDR1 SGHVS, CDR2 FQNEAQ. The CDR3 contains 15 residues. CDR3 residues: CASSWGQGKGYEQYF. The CDR3 region has the DNA TGTGCCAGCAGCTGGGGACAGGGAAAAGGATACGAGCAGTACTTC.

This clone has only one observation. The V and J genes are TRBV5-1 and TRBJ1-2; D unclear. This CDR3 contains 12 residues. The V and J ends lost 0 bases and 7 bases respectively, with 7 bases between them. Looked up from germline, CDR1 is SGHRS and CDR2 is YFSETQ. The CDR3 DNA is TGCGCCAGCAGCTTGGATTTGGGTGGCTACACCTTC. This gives the protein CASSLDLGGYTF.

The V call is TRBV25-1, the J call TRBJ1-4; maybe TRBD1 (6 bases). The CDR3 is 15 amino acids. Germline CDR1 and CDR2: MGHDK and SYGVNS. Trimming took off 1 base at V and 5 bases at J, with 11 bases between the two ends. CDR3 bases: TGTGCCAGCAGTGAATGGGCGAGGGGGAATGAAAAACTGTTTTTT. It translates to CASSEWARGNEKLFF.

This clone appeared a few times. This rearrangement joins TRBV6-5 to TRBJ2-7; tentatively, D is TRBD2 (7 bases). The CDR3 totals 13 residues. The germline V and J ends were trimmed by 3 bases and 6 bases, with 12 bases remaining between them. CDR1 MNHEY and CDR2 SVGAGI come from the germline V gene. CDR3 in amino acids: CASSYNREGEQYF. The DNA of the CDR3 is TGTGCCAGCAGTTATAACAGGGAGGGCGAGCAGTACTTC.

The chain couples TRBV4-1 to TRBJ1-1; D is possibly TRBD1 (6 bases). The CDR3 totals 15 residues. V shed 1 base and J shed 4 bases, with 13 bases lying between them. Germline CDR1 reads MGHRA; CDR2 reads YSYEKL. CDR3 sequence reads: CASSQGQGLGTEAFF. CDR3 coding DNA: TGCGCCAGCAGCCAAGGGCAGGGGCTAGGCACTGAAGCTTTCTTT.

The rearrangement links TRBV29-1 to TRBJ2-7, with no clear D. The CDR3 has 13 amino acids. V lost 8 bases and J lost 6, with 20 bases in between. CDR1 SQVTM and CDR2 ANQGSEA come from the germline V gene. As DNA, the CDR3 is TGCAGCACGAAGAGACTCGTACCTGGCGAGCAGTACTTC. It codes for CSTKRLVPGEQYF.

V gene TRBV18 combines with J gene TRBJ2-7; D not certain. Trimming left V 4 bases short and J 12 bases short, with 19 bases between. Germline CDR1 is KGHSH and CDR2 is LQKENI. CDR3 length: 13 amino acids. DNA for the CDR3: TGTGCCAGCTCACTTGGACCCCTCGGTCGGCCGTACTTC. Its protein product is CASSLGPLGRPYF.

The V call is TRBV18, the J call TRBJ1-1; tentatively, D is TRBD1 (6 bases). This CDR3 is 15 amino acids long. Germline V gives CDR1 KGHSH, CDR2 LQKENI. Trimming pared 3 bases from V and 1 base from J, leaving 12 bases between. The chain's CDR3 is CASSPTDRPNTEAFF. CDR3 bases: TGTGCCAGCTCACCTACGGACAGACCGAACACTGAAGCTTTCTTT.

This clone has just a few counts. The chain uses TRBV5-4 and TRBJ2-3; TRBD2 aligns across 9 bases. Per germline, CDR1 SGHNT and CDR2 YYREEE (reference sequence). V shed 4 bases and J 3 bases; nucleotides not matched to a gene: 9. The CDR3 extends over 16 amino acids. The DNA of the CDR3 is TGTGCCAGCAGCCTAACCGGGACTAGCAGAACAGATACGCAGTATTTT. As protein: CASSLTGTSRTDTQYF. The entire variable domain, with the rest obtained from reference TRBV5-4 and TRBJ2-3, is as follows: ETGVTQSPTHLIKTRGQQVTLRCSSQSGHNTVSWYQQALGQGPQFIFQYYREEENGRGNFPPRFSGLQFPNYSSELNVNALELDDSALYLCASSLTGTSRTDTQYFGPGTRLTVL.

The CDR3 loop reads CASSLARRSNTGELFF. CDR3 in DNA: TGCGCCAGCAGCTTGGCAAGGCGTTCCAACACCGGGGAGCTGTTTTTT. The chain couples TRBV5-1 to TRBJ2-2; D is unresolved. Trimming took off 0 bases at V and 2 bases at J, with 11 bases between the two ends. This CDR3 region has 16 residues. Germline CDR1 reads SGHRS; CDR2 reads YFSETQ.

The V call is TRBV10-2, the J call TRBJ2-2; TRBD2 matches at 8 bases. V lost 9 bases to trimming and J lost 4 bases; unmatched junction nucleotides: 4. The CDR3 consists of 13 residues. Germline V gives CDR1 WSHSY, CDR2 SAAADI. The CDR3, as DNA: TGCGCCAGTGCGGGAGGTAGCACCGGGGAGCTGTTTTTT. It specifies CASAGGSTGELFF.